Shown below are 17 T cell receptor beta chains from a single sample sequenced in a study of blood T cell repertoires in COVID-19. Assay used: immunoSEQ multiplex PCR; TCRdb lists only in-frame clones, some missing. The sample consists of fewer than 150,000 clones, around three quarters of them appearing once. The specimen was peripheral blood. The receptors stem from a human donor in a cohort sampled during active COVID-19.

J is TRBJ1-5 and V is TRBV2; 9 bases align to TRBD1. The CDR3 is 17 amino acids. The V gene's germline CDR1 is SNHLY and CDR2 FYNNEI. V shed 6 bases, J shed 0 bases, and the junction held 9 bases outside the gene matches. CDR3 nucleotide sequence: TGTGCCAGCAGCCGAGGACAGGGGAGGTATAGCAATCAGCCCCAGCATTTT. As protein: CASSRGQGRYSNQPQHF.

The rearrangement links TRBV15 to TRBJ2-7; TRBD1 agrees at 7 bases. The V gene end was trimmed by 5 bases and the J gene end by 2 bases; junction bases not matched to a gene: 6. CDR1 is LNHNV, CDR2 YYDKDF, per germline (reference sequence). The CDR3 covers 14 residues. The CDR3 region has the DNA TGTGCCACCAGCGATGACAGGGCCCCCTACGAGCAGTACTTC. Its protein product is CATSDDRAPYEQYF.

The V call is TRBV5-6, the J call TRBJ2-7; possibly TRBD1 for D (6 bases). The V gene lost 1 base and the J gene lost 3 bases, with 14 bases spanning the gap. The germline CDR1 and CDR2 sequences are SGHDT and YYEEEE. The CDR3 sequence is 15 residues long. The DNA of the CDR3 is TGTGCCAGCAGCTTGTATTCAAGCAGGGGCTACGAGCAGTACTTC. Translating gives CASSLYSSRGYEQYF.

This clone was counted only a few times. The CDR3, as DNA: TGCGCCAGCAGCCTGGAGGCGGACAGGGACACCGGGGAGCTGTTTTTT. Its protein is CASSLEADRDTGELFF. The J gene is TRBJ2-2, the V gene TRBV5-1, with 8 positions matching TRBD1. V lost 4 bases, J lost 3 bases, and 8 bases stayed unmatched. CDR3 size: 16 residues. Germline V gene lookup returns CDR1 SGHRS and CDR2 YFSETQ.

J is TRBJ1-1 and V is TRBV30, with D possibly TRBD1 on 5 matching bases. Germline values: CDR1 GTSNPN, CDR2 SVGIG (reference sequence). V was trimmed by 2 bases and J by 2 bases, leaving 9 bases between them. This CDR3 has 13 residues. The CDR3 sequence: CAWSTDRNTEAFF. As DNA, the CDR3 is TGTGCCTGGAGTACCGACAGAAACACTGAAGCTTTCTTT.

The genes are TRBV13 and TRBJ1-1; 9 bases match TRBD1. CDR3 length equals 16 residues. J was trimmed by 8 bases and V by 1 base; bases with no gene match: 11. Germline CDR1 and CDR2: PRHDT and FYEKMQ (reference sequence). CDR3 in amino acids: CASSLEELGDRAEAFF. In nucleotides, the CDR3 is TGTGCCAGCAGCTTAGAAGAACTGGGGGACAGGGCGGAAGCTTTCTTT.

The chain employs TRBV6-1 and TRBJ1-2; 9 positions agree with TRBD1. This CDR3 contains 14 residues. The germline V gene has CDR1 MNHNS and CDR2 SASEGT. Trimming cost V 1 base and J 12 bases; bases outside gene matches: 9. The CDR3 loop is CASSEVIQGAPNTF. CDR3 coding DNA: TGTGCCAGCAGTGAAGTTATACAGGGGGCTCCCAACACCTTC.

The chain recombines TRBV24-1 with TRBJ1-5; 12 nucleotides align to TRBD1. The CDR3 spans 16 residues. V was clipped by 3 bases and J by 4 bases; unmatched bases: 3. Germline CDR1 and CDR2: KGHDR and SFDVKD. CDR3 in amino acids: CATSDGGQGANQPQHF. CDR3 nucleotides: TGTGCCACCAGTGATGGGGGACAGGGGGCTAATCAGCCCCAGCATTTT.

The sample holds one count of this clone. The chain has TRBV7-6 and TRBJ2-7, with TRBD1 matching 7 bases. Trimming took 4 bases from V and 2 from J; bases not matched to a gene: 8. CDR3 size: 15 residues. Germline V gene lookup returns CDR1 SGHVS and CDR2 FNYEAQ. The CDR3 DNA follows: TGTGCCAGCAGCTCCGCCGTGGGACAGCCCTACGAGCAGTACTTC. Its translation: CASSSAVGQPYEQYF.

The V and J genes are TRBV12-3 or TRBV12-4 and TRBJ2-7, with D tentatively TRBD1 (6 bases). V lost 1 base, J lost 5 bases, and 9 bases lay in between. The length of the CDR3 is 13 residues. CDR3: CASSLVGGHEQYF. CDR3 in DNA: TGTGCCAGCAGTTTAGTTGGGGGCCACGAGCAGTACTTC.

The rearrangement joins TRBV11-3 to TRBJ2-1; no firm D call. The CDR3 is 13 residues long. Germline V gives CDR1 SGHNT, CDR2 YENEEA. Trimming shortened V by 1 base and J by 4 bases, and 5 bases separated the two germline ends. The CDR3, as DNA: TGTGCCAGCAGCTTAGCTGAGTACAATGAGCAGTTCTTC. As protein: CASSLAEYNEQFF.

CDR3 in DNA: TGTGCCAGCAGCTCCCAACCTCCACTAGCGGGGGGGTTTGAGCAGTTCTTC. Protein: CASSSQPPLAGGFEQFF. The chain combines TRBV11-3 with TRBJ2-1, with 13 nucleotides matching TRBD2. Trimming took 4 bases from V and 9 from J; bases not matched to a gene: 12. Germline CDR1 reads SGHNT; CDR2 reads YENEEA. This CDR3 is 17 amino acids long.

J is TRBJ2-7 and V is TRBV5-8; 8 bases align to TRBD1. Germline assignment: CDR1 SGHTS and CDR2 YDEGEE. The CDR3 totals 15 residues. Germline trimming cut 1 base from V and 4 bases from J; bases unmatched to any gene: 7. The CDR3 loop reads CASSLSFGTGYEQYF. CDR3 nucleotides: TGTGCCAGCAGCTTGTCTTTTGGGACAGGTTACGAGCAGTACTTC.

The V gene is TRBV18, the J gene TRBJ1-2, with a weak D call TRBD1 (5 bases). The V end was cut by 0 bases, the J end by 6 bases, with 14 bases between. This CDR3 spans 15 amino acids. Germline lookup yields CDR1 KGHSH and CDR2 LQKENI. This CDR3 reads CASSPPLRVGHGYTF. As DNA, the CDR3 is TGTGCCAGCTCACCACCACTCAGGGTCGGGCATGGCTACACCTTC. The entire variable domain, with the rest obtained from reference TRBV18 and TRBJ1-2, is as follows: NAGVMQNPRHLVRRRGQEARLRCSPMKGHSHVYWYRQLPEEGLKFMVYLQKENIIDESGMPKERFSAEFPKEGPSILRIQQVVRGDSAAYFCASSPPLRVGHGYTFGSGTRLTVV.

This chain uses TRBV9 with TRBJ2-7, with 9 bases aligning to TRBD1. Germline assignment: CDR1 SGDLS and CDR2 YYNGEE. Trimming cost V 4 bases and J 4 bases; bases outside gene matches: 3. This CDR3 spans 13 amino acids. CDR3 residues: CASSTGQGYEQYF. Written as DNA, the CDR3 is TGTGCCAGCAGCACGGGACAGGGTTACGAGCAGTACTTC.

The chain couples TRBV7-6 to TRBJ1-3; no clear D gene. The CDR3 runs to 14 residues. Trimming removed 1 base from V and 7 bases from J, with 11 bases in between. CDR1 is SGHVS, CDR2 FNYEAQ, per germline. CDR3: CASSLDAVGNTIYF. CDR3 coding DNA: TGTGCCAGCAGCTTAGATGCCGTCGGGAACACCATATATTTT.

The rearrangement links TRBV12-3 or TRBV12-4 to TRBJ1-1; 7 nucleotides match TRBD1. Trimming took 6 bases from V and 1 from J; bases not matched to a gene: 2. The CDR3 extends over 13 amino acids. CDR3 in DNA: TGTGCCAGCAGGGGGACAGCGAACACTGAAGCTTTCTTT. Translating gives CASRGTANTEAFF.